This paragraph reports one TCR beta chain. This record comes from a study of Graves' ophthalmopathy and Graves' hyperthyroidism. RNA transcripts were the template, and TCR beta CDR3 regions were amplified from them. The first round was an RT-PCR with HTBI primers, and the second round was a multiplex PCR. Each CDR3 protein is one row after TCRdb ran MiXCR on the multiplex PCR reads. The sample contains hundreds of thousands of distinct CDR3 sequences, roughly 20% of which appear only once. Germline V gene data show CDR1 as MDHEN and CDR2 as SYDVKM. This CDR3 has 17 residues. The V gene end was trimmed by 4 bases and the J gene end by 1 base; junction bases not matched to a gene: 12.

Input material: peripheral blood. This TCR was sampled from a woman between 18 and 29 years old with stable Graves' hyperthyroidism. Some clones in this sample may be carry-over from other donors' samples. This chain joins TRBV28 and TRBJ2-7; TRBD2 matches 8 bases. This CDR3 reads CASSSSSRSGSSYEQYF. The CDR3 DNA reads as TGTGCCAGCAGTTCCTCCTCGCGCAGCGGGAGTTCCTACGAGCAGTACTTC.